The 10 T cell receptor beta chains presented below share a single source sample, sequenced in a study of blood T cell repertoires in COVID-19. Clones were sequenced by immunoSEQ multiplex PCR, and TCRdb holds only the in-frame ones, with some missing. The data show approximately 150,000 clones, with around 88% seen just once and 5% held by the top ten. Sequenced: peripheral blood. The source of these receptors is a human donor in a cohort sampled during active COVID-19.

The rearrangement links TRBV27 to TRBJ1-5, with TRBD1 as a possible D gene (6 bases). CDR3 length: 14 amino acids. V gave up 5 bases and J gave up 6 bases, with 14 bases separating them. Per germline, CDR1 MNHEY and CDR2 SMNVEV (reference sequence). The CDR3 loop is CASSPRQVGQPQHF. The CDR3 DNA follows: TGTGCCAGCAGTCCACGACAGGTTGGTCAGCCCCAGCATTTT.

This rearrangement joins TRBV19 to TRBJ2-7; 11 positions match TRBD2. Trimming at V came to 4 bases and at J to 0 bases, leaving 2 bases not matched to a gene. Looked up from germline, CDR1 is LNHDA and CDR2 is SQIVND (reference sequence). This CDR3 region has 15 residues. This CDR3 reads CASSRGLAVSYEQYF. CDR3 nucleotides: TGTGCCAGTAGTAGGGGACTAGCGGTCTCCTACGAGCAGTACTTC.

The chain uses TRBV20-1 and TRBJ1-2; D is undetermined. The CDR3 contains 13 residues. Germline V lookup: CDR1 DFQATT, CDR2 SNEGSKA (reference sequence). Trimming stripped 3 bases from V and 0 bases from J, with 8 bases between. The DNA for the CDR3 is TGCAGTGCTAGTCGGGAAACTAACTATGGCTACACCTTC. Encoded protein: CSASRETNYGYTF.

The chain recombines TRBV19 with TRBJ2-7; 7 bases map to TRBD2. CDR1 and CDR2 (germline): LNHDA, SQIVND (reference sequence). After removal of 3 bases from V and 7 bases from J, the junction contained 9 bases not matched to a gene. The length of the CDR3 is 14 residues. The chain's CDR3 is CASSMQGGTLEQYF. CDR3 DNA sequence: TGTGCCAGTAGTATGCAGGGAGGGACCCTGGAGCAGTACTTC.

The chain joins TRBV28 to TRBJ2-3; D is ambiguous. CDR3 size: 13 residues. The V and J ends lost 5 bases and 1 base respectively, with 7 bases between them. Looked up from germline, CDR1 is MDHEN and CDR2 is SYDVKM. The CDR3 DNA reads TGTGCCAGCAGTGAACACCGCACAGATACGCAGTATTTT. This translates into CASSEHRTDTQYF.

The rearrangement joins TRBV27 to TRBJ2-3, with TRBD2 matching over 8 bases. Germline V gene data show CDR1 as MNHEY and CDR2 as SMNVEV (reference sequence). V trimming: 5 bases; J trimming: 6 bases; junction bases outside the gene matches: 7. There are 14 residues in the CDR3. CDR3 residues: CASSPRTGGDTQYF. In DNA, the CDR3 is TGTGCCAGCAGTCCACGGACGGGAGGGGATACGCAGTATTTT.

The rearrangement links TRBV28 to TRBJ2-7; the D gene is possibly TRBD1 (5 bases). Trimming stripped 1 base from V and 5 bases from J, with 15 bases between. Germline CDR1 and CDR2: MDHEN and SYDVKM. This CDR3 region has 15 residues. The chain's CDR3 is CASSLYWLGVNEQYF. The CDR3, as DNA: TGTGCCAGCAGTTTATACTGGCTAGGGGTAAACGAGCAGTACTTC. Using reference TRBV28 and TRBJ2-7 for the parts outside the CDR3, the full variable domain is DVKVTQSSRYLVKRTGEKVFLECVQDMDHENMFWYRQDPGLGLRLIYFSYDVKMKEKGDIPEGYSVSREKKERFSLILESASTNQTSMYLCASSLYWLGVNEQYFGPGTRLTVT.

The chain recombines TRBV5-6 with TRBJ2-6; a weak D match, TRBD1 (6 bases). The CDR3 spans 16 residues. With 0 bases removed from V and 2 bases from J, the gap between germline ends came to 9 bases. Germline V CDR1 and CDR2: SGHDT, YYEEEE. CDR3 region: CASSLEAGAGANVLTF. CDR3 DNA sequence: TGTGCCAGCAGCTTGGAGGCAGGGGCTGGGGCCAACGTCCTGACTTTC.

The chain uses TRBV24-1 and TRBJ2-5; D uncertain. CDR1 is KGHDR and CDR2 is SFDVKD in the germline V gene. This CDR3 has 15 amino acids. V shed 4 bases and J shed 0 bases, with 11 bases lying between them. The CDR3 nucleotides read TGTGCCACCAGTGAAACTCAGGCGAACCAAGAGACCCAGTACTTC. Protein sequence: CATSETQANQETQYF.

This rearrangement joins TRBV30 to TRBJ1-1; no reliable D call. Germline CDR1 is GTSNPN and CDR2 is SVGIG (reference sequence). This CDR3 spans 13 amino acids. V lost 2 bases and J 3 bases, leaving 10 bases between the germline ends. The CDR3 DNA reads TGTGCCTGGAGTTCACGTACGGACACTGAAGCTTTCTTT. This gives the protein CAWSSRTDTEAFF.